This TCR beta chain was retrieved from a study of spatial heterogeneity in lung cancer. At least ten counts were recorded for this clonotype. Time point given: sample taken at primary tumor resection. Germline assignment: CDR1 SGHTA and CDR2 FQGNSA. The V and J ends lost 1 base and 1 base respectively, with 8 bases between them. This CDR3 has 16 residues. TCRdb fed the 5' RACE reads into MiXCR, producing one record per CDR3 protein. The sample has fewer than 40,000 distinct CDR3 sequences; approximately 7.5% are singletons. J is TRBJ2-6 and V is TRBV7-2; D unresolved. The material sequenced was PBMCs, taken at surgery. The source of this sequence is a male donor with early-stage non-small cell lung cancer. The CDR3 region is CASSLGIASGANVLTF. For the CDR3, the DNA is TGTGCCAGCAGCTTAGGTATCGCGTCTGGGGCCAACGTCCTGACTTTC. Full variable domain (outside the CDR3, taken from reference TRBV7-2 and TRBJ2-6): GAGVSQSPSNKVTEKGKDVELRCDPISGHTALYWYRQSLGQGLEFLIYFQGNSAPDKSGLPSDRFSAERTGGSVSTLTIQRTQQEDSAVYLCASSLGIASGANVLTFGAGSRLTVL.